This T cell receptor (beta chain) was sequenced during a study of molecular identifiers for immune sequencing clone quantification. Study-wide results and caveats: Clones above 20 RNA copies held over 98% of effector molecules, under 1% in naive cells.

This clonotype showed up many times. Antigen specificity is unknown. Each CDR3 protein is one row after TCRdb ran MiXCR on the PCR reads. The sample records about 320,000 distinct CDR3 sequences, roughly a quarter being singletons. Trimming took 3 bases from V and 0 from J, leaving 17 bases between them. Looked up from germline, CDR1 is MDHEN and CDR2 is SYDVKM. This CDR3 has 17 residues. Source material: naive CD8+ T cells from blood, with Jurkat cell RNA spiked in. The subset denotes: FACS-sorted CD8+CD4-CCR7+CD45RA+ naive T cells. The origin of this receptor is a human donor in good health. Some libraries in this study had Jurkat cell RNA spiked in. V gene TRBV28 combines with J gene TRBJ1-1; D is unclear. CDR3 nucleotide sequence: TGTGCCAGCAGTTTGTGGAGGCCGGAGACCATGAACACTGAAGCTTTCTTT. Residues: CASSLWRPETMNTEAFF.